This TCR beta chain originates from a study of cytomegalovirus exposure and HLA in healthy donors. Germline-derived CDR1 and CDR2 are LGHNA and YSLEER. The junction had 5 bases not matched to a gene; V was cut back by 0 bases and J by 3 bases. There are 15 residues in the CDR3. Healthy donors of bone marrow made up the group. On this clone itself: Its antigen is currently unknown.

Points from the study as a whole: Productive rates of about 87% or about 30% were seen for most TCR beta V segments in an earlier analysis. Sequencing depth across donors, presence/absence analyses assumed, was roughly uniform.

PCR amplification relied on 60 Vbeta primers (plus 13 Jbeta primers). The assay was immunoSEQ multiplex PCR, and TCRdb's table has in-frame clones only and misses some. The sample shows roughly 150,000 clones, approximately 78% of them seen only once. The sequenced sample consisted of PBMCs. The gene calls are TRBV4-3 and TRBJ2-7, with 7 positions matching TRBD1. The origin of this receptor is a male donor in good health and CMV-seronegative. The CDR3 spells CASSQDTGQYYEQYF. The DNA for the CDR3 is TGCGCCAGCAGCCAAGATACGGGACAGTACTACGAGCAGTACTTC.